The source of this TCR beta chain is a study of metastatic and nonmetastatic thyroid tumors. No treatment had been given to any patient before thyroid surgery. The authors' processing: The distant-metastasis classifier for papillary thyroid cancer was built from CDR3 differences across clinicopathological groups. TCRdb re-clonotyped the PCR reads through MiXCR. TCRdb assigned the V and J calls; the authors' analysis was not used. The profile shows some 55,000 clones, 30% of them singletons. The CDR3 is made up of 15 amino acids. The V and J ends lost 3 bases and 5 bases respectively, with 16 bases between them. Worth noting for this clone: This sample includes further DNA sequences coding for the same CDR3.

The chain links TRBV12-3 or TRBV12-4 to TRBJ1-2, with a tentative D call TRBD1 (5 bases). Sequencing was done on a sample of blood. The source of this sequence is a female donor with papillary thyroid cancer or a benign thyroid nodule (not recorded which). Some clones in this sample may be carry-over from other donors' samples. The CDR3 loop is CASSFGGTGGYGYTF. The DNA of the CDR3 is TGTGCCAGCAGTTTTGGTGGGACGGGGGGTTATGGCTACACCTTC.